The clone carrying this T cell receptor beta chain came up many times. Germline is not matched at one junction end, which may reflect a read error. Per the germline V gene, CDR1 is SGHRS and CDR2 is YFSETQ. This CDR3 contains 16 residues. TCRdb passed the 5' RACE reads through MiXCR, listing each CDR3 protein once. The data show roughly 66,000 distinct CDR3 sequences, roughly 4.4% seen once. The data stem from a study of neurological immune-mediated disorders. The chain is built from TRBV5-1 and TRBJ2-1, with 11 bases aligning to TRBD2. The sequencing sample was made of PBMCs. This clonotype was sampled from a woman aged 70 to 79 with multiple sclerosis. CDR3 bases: TGTGCCAGCAGCTTAACTAGCGGGAGTTCTTACAATGAGCAGTTCTTC. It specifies CASSLTSGSSYNEQFF.